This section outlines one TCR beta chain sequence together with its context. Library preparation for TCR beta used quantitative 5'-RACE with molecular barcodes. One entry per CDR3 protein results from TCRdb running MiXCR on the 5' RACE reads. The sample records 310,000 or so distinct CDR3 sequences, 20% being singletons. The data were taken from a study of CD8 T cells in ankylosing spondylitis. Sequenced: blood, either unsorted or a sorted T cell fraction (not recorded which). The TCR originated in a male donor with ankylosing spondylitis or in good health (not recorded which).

The CDR3, as DNA: TGTGCCACCAGTGCCGCGGGGAGGGACACTGAAGCTTTCTTT. Protein product: CATSAAGRDTEAFF. This sequence joins TRBV24-1 and TRBJ1-1; unclear D gene. The CDR3 length is 14 residues. Deletions cut 5 bases from V and 3 bases from J, with 12 bases between. Germline CDR1 is KGHDR and CDR2 is SFDVKD.